This T cell receptor (beta chain) is from a study of T cell responses to AZD1222 COVID-19 vaccine. Findings and caveats of the study: Donors were mostly white British, more females; clonal diversity possibly underestimated.

The CDR3 totals 12 residues. In germline, CDR1 is GTSNPN, CDR2 SVGIG (reference sequence). The V gene lost 2 bases and the J gene lost 4 bases, with 8 bases spanning the gap. The method was immunoSEQ multiplex PCR; TCRdb's version includes in-frame clones alone and lacks a portion of them. Of about 160,000 clones detected, about 90% appear once; the ten largest clones hold about 3.8%. In the case of this clone: Its target is not known.

The chain has TRBV30 and TRBJ2-5; the D gene is possibly TRBD1 (6 bases). This TCR came from an adult who received the AZD1222 COVID-19 vaccine. This material consisted of peripheral blood, taken 28 days after the second AZD1222 dose. The CDR3 here is CAWSTGRETQYF. In DNA form, the CDR3 reads TGTGCCTGGAGTACAGGGAGAGAGACCCAGTACTTC.